These 24 T cell receptor beta chains were sequenced from one sample in a study of blood T cell repertoires in COVID-19. Here immunoSEQ multiplex PCR was the method, and the copy in TCRdb shows in-frame clones only, minus some. The sample has 300,000 to 400,000 clones, roughly 90% seen once. Material: PBMCs or T cells enriched from blood (not recorded which). The receptors originated from a young woman with acute COVID-19.

The gene calls are TRBV9 and TRBJ1-2; the match to TRBD1 covers 9 bases. Germline-derived CDR1 and CDR2 are SGDLS and YYNGEE. The CDR3 totals 16 residues. Germline trimming cut 3 bases from V and 3 bases from J; bases unmatched to any gene: 9. The CDR3 here is CASSGSSQGAHYGYTF. The CDR3 nucleotides are TGTGCCAGCAGCGGGAGCTCACAGGGGGCTCACTATGGCTACACCTTC.

The chain employs TRBV27 and TRBJ1-5, with D perhaps matching TRBD1 (5 bases). The V gene lost 5 bases and the J gene lost 3 bases, with 11 bases spanning the gap. This CDR3 region has 14 residues. The germline V gene has CDR1 MNHEY and CDR2 SMNVEV (reference sequence). The CDR3 sequence is CASSVMGHNQPQHF. CDR3 DNA sequence: TGTGCCAGCAGTGTGATGGGGCACAATCAGCCCCAGCATTTT.

The chain has TRBV15 and TRBJ2-3; possible D gene TRBD1, 5 bases. The V and J ends lost 2 bases and 2 bases respectively, with 11 bases between them. The germline V gene encodes CDR1 LNHNV and CDR2 YYDKDF (reference sequence). CDR3 length: 15 residues. The CDR3 DNA follows: TGTGCCACCAGCAGACGTGGGGCAGACACAGATACGCAGTATTTT. Protein product: CATSRRGADTDTQYF.

V and J are TRBV24-1 and TRBJ2-1; 11 bases are shared with TRBD2. The CDR3 consists of 15 residues. The germline V gene has CDR1 KGHDR and CDR2 SFDVKD. The junction had 4 bases not matched to a gene; V was cut back by 4 bases and J by 6 bases. The CDR3 is CATSDSTSGVNEQFF. CDR3 sequence (DNA): TGTGCCACCAGTGACTCGACTAGCGGGGTCAATGAGCAGTTCTTC.

The V and J genes are TRBV5-4 and TRBJ2-7; D possibly corresponds to TRBD2 (5 bases). The ends were cut back, 4 bases at V and 3 bases at J, with 8 bases in the middle. CDR3 size: 12 residues. The germline V gene encodes CDR1 SGHNT and CDR2 YYREEE (reference sequence). The CDR3: CASSNGVYEQYF. The CDR3 DNA reads TGTGCCAGCAGCAACGGGGTCTACGAGCAGTACTTC.

The chain combines TRBV19 with TRBJ1-2, with D unclear. V shed 3 bases and J shed 0 bases, with 11 bases lying between them. CDR3 size: 15 residues. Germline CDR1 reads LNHDA; CDR2 reads SQIVND (reference sequence). CDR3 residues: CASSMGRVTNYGYTF. The DNA for the CDR3 is TGTGCCAGTAGTATGGGGAGGGTCACTAACTATGGCTACACCTTC. The full variable domain, in which reference TRBV19 and TRBJ1-2 provide the parts outside the CDR3, is DGGITQSPKYLFRKEGQNVTLSCEQNLNHDAMYWYRQDPGQGLRLIYYSQIVNDFQKGDIAEGYSVSREKKESFPLTVTSAQKNPTAFYLCASSMGRVTNYGYTFGSGTRLTVV.

V and J are TRBV9 and TRBJ1-1, with D possibly TRBD1 on 6 matching bases. The CDR3 is 17 residues long. The germline gives CDR1 SGDLS, CDR2 YYNGEE. The V end was cut by 0 bases, the J end by 4 bases, with 19 bases between. The CDR3 coding sequence is TGTGCCAGCAGCGTAGGGGACATCGAGGAGGTTGGCACTGAAGCTTTCTTT. Protein sequence: CASSVGDIEEVGTEAFF. Combining the CDR3 with reference TRBV9 and TRBJ1-1 gives the whole variable domain DSGVTQTPKHLITATGQRVTLRCSPRSGDLSVYWYQQSLDQGLQFLIQYYNGEERAKGNILERFSAQQFPDLHSELNLSSLELGDSALYFCASSVGDIEEVGTEAFFGQGTRLTVV.

The chain uses TRBV29-1 and TRBJ2-2; a weak D match, TRBD2 (6 bases). The germline V gene has CDR1 SQVTM and CDR2 ANQGSEA. V lost 4 bases and J lost 1, with 10 bases in between. The CDR3 is 14 amino acids. DNA of the CDR3: TGCAGCGTTGTTGGCGGGAAGAACACCGGGGAGCTGTTTTTT. This translates into CSVVGGKNTGELFF.

V gene TRBV6-6 combines with J gene TRBJ2-3; 8 positions agree with TRBD2. CDR3 length: 16 residues. V trimming: 5 bases; J trimming: 2 bases; junction bases outside the gene matches: 9. The germline gives CDR1 MNHNY, CDR2 SVGAGI (reference sequence). The CDR3 reads CASSKGLAGITDTQYF. As DNA, the CDR3 is TGTGCCAGCAGTAAAGGACTAGCAGGAATCACAGATACGCAGTATTTT.

This rearrangement joins TRBV23-1 to TRBJ2-3; D gene unclear. TRBV23-1 is designated an ORF whose function remains uncertain. V shed 0 bases and J shed 1 base, with 8 bases lying between them. The CDR3 consists of 15 residues. Written as DNA, the CDR3 is TGCGCCAGCAGTCAATCCAGTTTCTGCACAGATACGCAGTATTTT. Protein: CASSQSSFCTDTQYF.

The chain is built from TRBV19 and TRBJ1-3; D uncertain. The germline V gene encodes CDR1 LNHDA and CDR2 SQIVND (reference sequence). The CDR3 consists of 14 residues. The V end was cut by 1 base, the J end by 4 bases, with 8 bases between. As DNA, the CDR3 is TGTGCCAGTAGTATAGTGCCGCGGGGAAACACCATATATTTT. Translated, it gives CASSIVPRGNTIYF.

The genes are TRBV6-1 and TRBJ1-1; perhaps TRBD1 as D (6 bases). V lost 2 bases to trimming and J lost 8 bases, with 15 bases between them. The CDR3 runs to 14 residues. Germline V gene sequence: CDR1 MNHNS, CDR2 SASEGT. CDR3 sequence: CASSETAGVGEAFF. For the CDR3, the DNA is TGTGCCAGCAGTGAAACGGCAGGGGTCGGGGAAGCTTTCTTT.

The genes are TRBV24-1 and TRBJ1-1, with D tentatively TRBD1 (5 bases). CDR1 is KGHDR and CDR2 is SFDVKD in the germline V gene. Trimming took off 4 bases at V and 5 bases at J, with 13 bases between the two ends. This CDR3 has 14 amino acids. The CDR3 coding sequence is TGTGCCACCAGTGACCCACGGAGGGGAACTGAAGCTTTCTTT. Translation gives CATSDPRRGTEAFF.

A single count supports this clone. The rearrangement uses TRBV7-2 and TRBJ2-7, with D tentatively TRBD1 (6 bases). Trimming took off 5 bases at V and 2 bases at J, with 16 bases between the two ends. Germline V gene data show CDR1 as SGHTA and CDR2 as FQGNSA. The CDR3 is made up of 15 amino acids. CDR3 in DNA: TGTGCCAGCAGCGTTACGGACAGTACCGCCTACGAGCAGTACTTC. Translating it yields CASSVTDSTAYEQYF.

V gene TRBV29-1 combines with J gene TRBJ1-2, with a tentative D call TRBD1 (6 bases). Germline V CDR1 and CDR2: SQVTM, ANQGSEA. This CDR3 has 13 residues. V was pared by 3 bases and J by 2 bases, with 10 bases between. As DNA, the CDR3 is TGCAGCGTTGACAGGGGTGGCAACTATGGCTACACCTTC. Translating it yields CSVDRGGNYGYTF.

The rearrangement links TRBV15 to TRBJ1-1, with a possible D match to TRBD1 (5 bases). The germline V gene has CDR1 LNHNV and CDR2 YYDKDF (reference sequence). The CDR3 loop spans 13 amino acids. V lost 0 bases to trimming and J lost 5 bases, with 7 bases between them. The CDR3 reads CATSRDRATEAFF. The CDR3 coding sequence is TGTGCCACCAGCAGAGACAGGGCAACTGAAGCTTTCTTT.

The V and J genes are TRBV29-1 and TRBJ2-7, with TRBD1 identical over 7 bases. V dropped 7 bases and J dropped 2; count of bases not matched to a gene: 8. The CDR3 runs to 13 residues. CDR1 and CDR2 (germline): SQVTM, ANQGSEA. The CDR3 here is CSAQRRGTYEQYF. The CDR3 nucleotides read TGCAGCGCCCAGCGCAGGGGGACCTACGAGCAGTACTTC.

The CDR3 loop is CASSQDASSGQPQHF. In nucleotides, the CDR3 is TGCGCCAGCAGCCAAGATGCAAGCTCAGGTCAGCCCCAGCATTTT. V and J are TRBV4-1 and TRBJ1-5; D ambiguous. Germline lookup yields CDR1 MGHRA and CDR2 YSYEKL. Trimming shortened V by 0 bases and J by 6 bases, and 12 bases separated the two germline ends. The CDR3 loop spans 15 amino acids.

This chain joins TRBV7-2 and TRBJ2-1; TRBD2 aligns across 13 bases. V lost 7 bases, J lost 0 bases, and 9 bases stayed unmatched. The length of the CDR3 is 18 residues. Germline assignment: CDR1 SGHTA and CDR2 FQGNSA. The CDR3 is CASTKRLAGGTSYNEQFF. The CDR3 DNA follows: TGTGCCAGCACCAAGCGACTAGCGGGGGGAACCTCCTACAATGAGCAGTTCTTC.

This CDR3 reads CATSDFKDSGIHLPLNTEAFF. CDR3 DNA sequence: TGTGCCACCAGTGATTTTAAAGACTCGGGGATACATCTACCGTTGAACACTGAAGCTTTCTTT. The gene calls are TRBV24-1 and TRBJ1-1, with D uncertain. CDR3 length: 21 residues. The germline CDR1 and CDR2 sequences are KGHDR and SFDVKD. Trimming pared 1 base from V and 0 bases from J, leaving 26 bases between.

The genes are TRBV18 and TRBJ1-3; TRBD1 agrees at 8 bases. Germline V gene lookup returns CDR1 KGHSH and CDR2 LQKENI. This CDR3 contains 14 residues. The junction had 4 bases not matched to a gene; V was cut back by 1 base and J by 8 bases. CDR3 amino acids: CASSPRTGPDTIYF. The CDR3 coding sequence is TGTGCCAGCTCACCACGGACAGGGCCCGACACCATATATTTT.

This clone is a singleton in its sample. CDR3 amino acids: CASSSIGQGAGGYTF. CDR3 coding DNA: TGTGCCAGCAGTTCGATAGGACAGGGGGCAGGTGGCTACACCTTC. The chain combines TRBV27 with TRBJ1-2; 11 bases are shared with TRBD1. The CDR3 is 15 amino acids. Germline V gives CDR1 MNHEY, CDR2 SMNVEV (reference sequence). The V segment lost 4 bases and the J segment 7 bases; nucleotides outside the gene matches: 8.

The chain joins TRBV3-1 (or the pseudogene TRBV3-2) to TRBJ1-6; 9 bases agree with TRBD1. V was clipped by 4 bases and J by 10 bases; unmatched bases: 8. Germline V gene data show CDR1 as LGHDT and CDR2 as YNNKEL (reference sequence). The CDR3 runs to 15 residues. CDR3 nucleotide sequence: TGTGCCAGCAGCCTAGAGACAGGGGGATCCTCACCCCTCCACTTT. Residues: CASSLETGGSSPLHF.

This rearrangement joins TRBV27 to TRBJ2-5; 8 bases agree with TRBD1. The J segment lost 2 bases and the V segment lost 2 bases, leaving 7 bases of the junction unmatched. Germline CDR1 is MNHEY and CDR2 is SMNVEV (reference sequence). The CDR3 has 16 amino acids. The CDR3 reads CASSLMPGGAQETQYF. DNA of the CDR3: TGTGCCAGCAGTTTAATGCCAGGGGGCGCACAAGAGACCCAGTACTTC.